This entry describes one T cell receptor beta chain. In germline, CDR1 is LNHDA, CDR2 SQIVND (reference sequence). V was clipped by 8 bases and J by 8 bases, with 16 bases between them. This CDR3 spans 13 amino acids. This sample is part of a study of blood T cell repertoires in COVID-19. Study at large: Acute-phase and convalescent COVID-19 samples originated in the United States, Italy and Spain. The analysed material was cDNA or gDNA that came from T cells, B-cell-depleted T cells, or PBMCs.

Authors' data handling: Amplified reference gene primers provided the basis for estimating nucleated cell counts. Measured with immunoSEQ multiplex PCR; TCRdb has only the in-frame clones, and not every one. That table gives V, J and clone size, and the DNA gave D and trimming. The table has around 60,000 clones, about 93% seen once. The rearrangement uses TRBV19 and TRBJ2-1, with a weak D call TRBD2 (7 bases). This TCR was recovered from a woman aged 80 or over with active COVID-19. The specimen sequenced was peripheral blood. The CDR3 DNA reads TGTGCCAGTTCCAGGGGCGGGAGAGATGAGCAGTTCTTC. This translates into CASSRGGRDEQFF.